The T cell receptor beta chain under discussion was sequenced for a study of blood T cell repertoires in COVID-19. Study at large: COVID-19 samples from acute and convalescent phases originated in the United States, Italy and Spain.

Authors' data handling: For nucleated cells, counts were estimated from reference gene primer amplification. Generated by immunoSEQ multiplex PCR, the TCRdb table keeps only in-frame clones and is missing some. V and J calls and clone size are as listed in that table; D and trimming were resolved from the DNA. The sample includes some 110,000 clones, approximately 91% of them seen just once. J gave up 0 bases and V 6 bases, and 4 bases lay outside the gene matches. The length of the CDR3 is 16 residues. Germline CDR1 and CDR2: LNHDA and SQIVND (reference sequence). The receptor comes from a human donor in a cohort sampled during active COVID-19. The sequencing sample was made of peripheral blood. This chain uses TRBV19 with TRBJ2-4; TRBD1 matches at 11 bases. Written as DNA, the CDR3 is TGTGCCAGTAGGGACAGGGGGCCCCTAGCCAAAAACATTCAGTACTTC. Translation gives CASRDRGPLAKNIQYF.